Each of the 5 T cell receptor beta chains below was sequenced from the same sample in a study of T cell clonality in common variable immunodeficiency. Generated by immunoSEQ multiplex PCR, the TCRdb table keeps only in-frame clones and is missing some. The table lists 40,000 to 65,000 clones, with no singletons. The source material was peripheral blood mononuclear cells. The source is a person aged 18 to 70 in good health.

A few counts support this clone. Read sequence stops 3 residues before the CDR3 end, and the germline J gene provides the missing end. V usage is TRBV19 and J usage is TRBJ1-4; D is possibly TRBD1 (6 bases). CDR1 and CDR2 (germline): LNHDA, SQIVND (reference sequence). CDR3 length: 13 amino acids. The CDR3 is CASSTARGDKLFF. Incomplete CDR3 DNA: TGTGCCAGTAGTACTGCCAGGGGAGACAAA.

There are many counts of this clone. One junction end disagrees with the germline gene, perhaps due to a read error. The observed sequence ends 3 residues before the CDR3 terminus, with the missing tail filled in from the germline J gene. V and J are TRBV4-2 and TRBJ1-2; no firm D call. The germline CDR1 and CDR2 sequences are LGHNA and YNFKEQ. There are 14 residues in the CDR3. The DNA read from the CDR3 is TGCGCCAGCAGCCACCTACAGCAGAACTATGGC. It codes for CASSHLQQNYG. In full, the CDR3 is CASSHLQQNYGYTF.

A word on this clone: The read ends 3 residues before the CDR3 terminus; that terminus is restored from the germline J gene. The chain is built from TRBV2 and TRBJ1-6; 7 bases fit TRBD1. CDR1 and CDR2 from the germline V gene are SNHLY and FYNNEI. CDR3 length: 14 amino acids. V shed 6 bases, J shed 7 bases, and the junction held 6 bases outside the gene matches. CDR3 protein: CASSLDRTNSPLHF. CDR3 DNA (partial): TGTGCCAGCAGCCTGGACAGGACAAATTCACCC.

This clone has at least ten counts. Partial CDR3 DNA: TGTGCCAGTAGTAAGACACGCTACGAG. It translates to CASSKTRYE. The whole CDR3 is CASSKTRYEQYF. J is TRBJ2-7 and V is TRBV19; D is ambiguous. The read finishes 3 residues shy of the CDR3 end, and the germline J gene is used to complete it. In germline, CDR1 is LNHDA, CDR2 SQIVND (reference sequence). The V gene lost 4 bases and the J gene lost 3 bases, with 7 bases spanning the gap. The CDR3 consists of 12 residues.

This clone was recorded many times. The CDR3 end lies 3 residues beyond the end of the read and is filled in from the germline J gene. This sequence joins TRBV19 and TRBJ2-2; the match to TRBD1 covers 8 bases. The CDR3 consists of 14 residues. Germline values: CDR1 LNHDA, CDR2 SQIVND (reference sequence). J gave up 3 bases and V 6 bases, and 3 bases lay outside the gene matches. CDR3 DNA (partial): TGTGCCAGTAGATTACAGGGGGACACCGGGGAG. Protein: CASRLQGDTGE. The whole CDR3 protein is CASRLQGDTGELFF.